The clone carrying this TCR beta chain was found once. Per the original data handling: Researchers report that nucleated cell counts were estimated from reference gene primer amplification. Assay: immunoSEQ multiplex PCR; the TCRdb copy retains only in-frame clones and omits some. V and J calls and clone size are as listed in that table; D and trimming were resolved from the DNA. Of about 380,000 clones in the sample, roughly 86% were seen once. These data belong to a study of blood T cell repertoires in COVID-19. Study background: The United States, Italy and Spain supplied acute and convalescent COVID-19 samples. The analysed material was cDNA or gDNA that came from T cells, B-cell-depleted T cells, or PBMCs.

CDR3 size: 12 residues. Trimming pared 4 bases from V and 5 bases from J, leaving 7 bases between. In germline, CDR1 is MNHEY, CDR2 SMNVEV (reference sequence). The clonotype comes from a human donor with acute or convalescent COVID-19. The donor label of this sample is uncertain. The chain has TRBV27 and TRBJ2-3; D not resolved. Sample: peripheral blood. DNA for the CDR3: TGTGCCAGCAGTTCTCTAGGAGATACGCAGTATTTT. Protein: CASSSLGDTQYF.